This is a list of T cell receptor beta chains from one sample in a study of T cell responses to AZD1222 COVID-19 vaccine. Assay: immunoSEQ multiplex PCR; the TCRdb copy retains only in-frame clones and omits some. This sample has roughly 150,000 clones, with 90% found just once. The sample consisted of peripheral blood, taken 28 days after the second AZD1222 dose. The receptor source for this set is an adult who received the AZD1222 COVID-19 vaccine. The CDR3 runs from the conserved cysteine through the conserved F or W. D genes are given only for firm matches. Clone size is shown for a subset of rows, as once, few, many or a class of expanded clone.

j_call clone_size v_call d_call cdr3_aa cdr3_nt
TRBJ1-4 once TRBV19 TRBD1 CASSATWDPRDSNEKLFF TGTGCCAGTAGTGCGACTTGGGACCCCCGGGACAGTAATGAAAAACTGTTTTTT
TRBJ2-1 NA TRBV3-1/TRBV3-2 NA CASSQGYEQFF TGTGCCAGCAGCCAAGGGTATGAGCAGTTCTTC
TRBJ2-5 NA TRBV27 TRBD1 CASSSYPTWTGDIETQYF TGTGCCAGCAGTTCATACCCGACCTGGACAGGGGACATTGAGACCCAGTACTTC
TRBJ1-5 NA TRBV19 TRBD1 CASSSPRQGAFNQPQHF TGTGCCAGTAGCTCGCCTCGGCAGGGGGCCTTCAATCAGCCCCAGCATTTT
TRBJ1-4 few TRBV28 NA CASSFRGTGEKLFF TGTGCCAGCAGTTTCAGGGGAACAGGGGAAAAACTGTTTTTT
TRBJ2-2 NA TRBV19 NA CASGVTGRTTGELFF TGTGCCAGCGGTGTTACAGGGAGAACCACCGGGGAGCTGTTTTTT
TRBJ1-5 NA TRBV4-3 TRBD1 CASSPQQGEGQPQHF TGCGCCAGCAGCCCCCAACAGGGGGAAGGACAGCCCCAGCATTTT
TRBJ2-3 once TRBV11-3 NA CASSLGLVGNTDTQYF TGTGCCAGCAGCCTCGGGTTAGTGGGGAACACAGATACGCAGTATTTT
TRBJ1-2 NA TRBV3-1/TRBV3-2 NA CASSQNGVHSGYTF TGTGCCAGCAGCCAGAACGGGGTACACTCTGGCTACACCTTC
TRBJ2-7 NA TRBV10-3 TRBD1 CAIRGDRVKDEQYF TGTGCCATCAGGGGCGACAGGGTGAAAGACGAGCAGTACTTC
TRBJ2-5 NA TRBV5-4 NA CASSSRDPPETQYF TGTGCCAGCAGTTCTCGGGACCCCCCAGAGACCCAGTACTTC
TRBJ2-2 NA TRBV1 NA CTSSHRVGVVPGQVPGELFF TGCACCAGCAGCCACCGAGTTGGGGTAGTCCCGGGACAGGTTCCCGGGGAGCTGTTTTTT
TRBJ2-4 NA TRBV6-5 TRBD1 CATRDSPIQYF TGTGCCACAAGGGACAGTCCGATTCAGTACTTC
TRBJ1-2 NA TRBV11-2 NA CASSSDTAGRIGGYGYTF TGTGCCAGCAGCTCCGACACGGCAGGGCGCATTGGGGGTTATGGCTACACCTTC
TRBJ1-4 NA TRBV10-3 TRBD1 CATCDPLTGTGEKLFF TGTGCCACCTGTGATCCCCTGACGGGGACAGGGGAAAAACTGTTTTTT
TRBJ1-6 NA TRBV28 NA CASSLSPGTSLPLHF TGTGCCAGCAGTTTATCCCCGGGGACATCCCTCCCCCTCCACTTT
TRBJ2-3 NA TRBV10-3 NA CAISRPWAGRTDTQYF TGTGCCATCAGCCGGCCTTGGGCGGGCCGGACAGATACGCAGTATTTT
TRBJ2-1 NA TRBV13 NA CASSLRAYNEQFF TGTGCCAGCAGCTTACGGGCCTACAATGAGCAGTTCTTC
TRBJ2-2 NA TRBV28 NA CASGPGGSTGELFF TGTGCCAGCGGCCCTGGGGGGTCGACCGGGGAGCTGTTTTTT
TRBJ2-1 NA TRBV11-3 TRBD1 CASSLEQGSYNEQFF TGTGCCAGCAGCTTAGAACAGGGGTCCTACAATGAGCAGTTCTTC
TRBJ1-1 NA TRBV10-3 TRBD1 CAISERQGTTEAFF TGTGCCATCAGTGAGAGACAGGGGACCACTGAAGCTTTCTTT
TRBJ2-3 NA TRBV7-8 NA CASSSYSSEGNTQYF TGTGCCAGCAGCTCCTATAGTTCGGAGGGAAATACGCAGTATTTT
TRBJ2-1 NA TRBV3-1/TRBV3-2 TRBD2 CASSQGLGLAGLNEQFF TGTGCCAGCAGCCAAGGTCTAGGTCTAGCGGGGCTCAATGAGCAGTTCTTC
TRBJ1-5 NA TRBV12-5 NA CASGLSGGDDQPQHF TGTGCTAGTGGTTTATCTGGAGGGGACGATCAGCCCCAGCATTTT